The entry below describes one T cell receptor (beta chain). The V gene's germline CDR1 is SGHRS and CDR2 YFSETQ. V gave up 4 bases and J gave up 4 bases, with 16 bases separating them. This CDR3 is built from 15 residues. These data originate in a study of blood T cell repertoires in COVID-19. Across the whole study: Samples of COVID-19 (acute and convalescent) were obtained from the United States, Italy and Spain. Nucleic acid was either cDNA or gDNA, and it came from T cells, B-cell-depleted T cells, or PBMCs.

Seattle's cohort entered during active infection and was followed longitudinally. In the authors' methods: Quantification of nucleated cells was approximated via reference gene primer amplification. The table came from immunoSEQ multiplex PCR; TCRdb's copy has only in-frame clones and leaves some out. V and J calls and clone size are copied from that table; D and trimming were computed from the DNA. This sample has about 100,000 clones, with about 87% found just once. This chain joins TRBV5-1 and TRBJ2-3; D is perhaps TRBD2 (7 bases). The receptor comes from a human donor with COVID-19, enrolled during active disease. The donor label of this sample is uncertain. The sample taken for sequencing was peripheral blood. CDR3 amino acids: CASSVWRGPADTQYF. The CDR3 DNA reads TGCGCCAGCAGCGTTTGGCGGGGGCCGGCAGATACGCAGTATTTT.